Shown below are 10 T cell receptor beta chains from a single sample sequenced in a study of cytomegalovirus exposure and HLA in healthy donors (dated 2017 in TCRdb). The method was the immunoSEQ multiplex PCR assay. The multiplex PCR relied on a mix of 60 forward primers for TCR Vbeta segments and 13 reverse primers for TCR Jbeta segments. The table was pulled from immuneACCESS by TCRdb, which kept in-frame rearrangements only. Such tables lose some clones; where checked, under half of the loss comes from unresolved V genes, and the rest has no known cause. In this sample the table shows 100,000 to 150,000 clones, roughly 17% of which occur a single time. Together, the top ten hold 2.5% to 3% of the sample. Source material: PBMCs. These receptors came from a female donor in good health and CMV-seropositive.

This clone was picked up a small number of times. The J gene is TRBJ2-1, the V gene TRBV10-2; TRBD2 is a possible D gene (6 bases). V was cut by 7 bases and J by 11 bases, with 12 bases left in between. Germline V lookup: CDR1 WSHSY, CDR2 SAAADI. The CDR3 loop spans 11 amino acids. As DNA, the CDR3 is TGCGCCAGCACCTCCGGGACTCAGCAGTTCTTC. This codes for CASTSGTQQFF.

This clone was seen a handful of times. This rearrangement joins TRBV5-4 to TRBJ2-3, with D perhaps matching TRBD2 (7 bases). CDR3 size: 13 residues. Germline-derived CDR1 and CDR2 are SGHNT and YYREEE (reference sequence). V was pared by 5 bases and J by 8 bases, with 15 bases between. CDR3 DNA: TGTGCCAGCAGTCCGCGGGGGCAAGGTACGCAGTATTTT. Translating it yields CASSPRGQGTQYF.

The chain joins TRBV28 to TRBJ1-5; D uncertain. Germline loops: CDR1 MDHEN, CDR2 SYDVKM. The V gene lost 4 bases and the J gene lost 0 bases, with 7 bases spanning the gap. This CDR3 region has 14 residues. For the CDR3, the DNA is TGTGCCAGCAGTTCGAGAAATAGCAATCAGCCCCAGCATTTT. It specifies CASSSRNSNQPQHF.

This sequence joins TRBV6-5 and TRBJ2-7; D call uncertain. Trimming left V 4 bases short and J 3 bases short, with 13 bases between. This CDR3 contains 14 residues. Germline CDR1 and CDR2: MNHEY and SVGAGI. The DNA for the CDR3 is TGTGCCAGCAGTTGGGTGGAGAACCACTACGAGCAGTACTTC. Protein: CASSWVENHYEQYF.

This chain uses TRBV2 with TRBJ2-3; TRBD1 aligns across 8 bases. The J segment lost 2 bases and the V segment lost 8 bases, leaving 12 bases of the junction unmatched. The CDR3 totals 16 residues. Germline assignment: CDR1 SNHLY and CDR2 FYNNEI. CDR3 amino acids: CASGRQAGGTTDTQYF. CDR3 bases: TGTGCCAGCGGGCGGCAAGCAGGGGGCACCACAGATACGCAGTATTTT.

Comments on this clone: The identical CDR3 is also encoded by other nucleotide sequences in the sample. The chain recombines TRBV6-5 with TRBJ2-7; maybe TRBD2 (7 bases). V gave up 0 bases and J gave up 3 bases, with 9 bases separating them. The CDR3 has 14 residues. Germline assignment: CDR1 MNHEY and CDR2 SVGAGI. Written as DNA, the CDR3 is TGTGCCAGCAGTTACTCAAGGGGGGGCTACGAGCAGTACTTC. This codes for CASSYSRGGYEQYF.

This clone was picked up a small number of times. This chain joins TRBV11-2 and TRBJ1-1; D unclear. V was pared by 2 bases and J by 3 bases, with 4 bases between. Germline V gene data show CDR1 as SGHAT and CDR2 as FQNNGV. The CDR3 is 12 residues long. CDR3: CASSLPYTEAFF. CDR3 in DNA: TGTGCCAGCAGCTTACCATACACTGAAGCTTTCTTT.

Only a few counts were recorded for this clone. The chain recombines TRBV7-9 with TRBJ1-1; unclear D gene. V lost 3 bases and J 5 bases, leaving 13 bases between the germline ends. The germline V gene has CDR1 SEHNR and CDR2 FQNEAQ (reference sequence). This CDR3 has 14 residues. The CDR3 DNA sequence: TGTGCCAGCAGCTTTGGCGCTTCGGGGACTGAAGCTTTCTTT. It is translated as CASSFGASGTEAFF.

This clone was seen only a few times. The rearrangement uses TRBV7-8 and TRBJ2-7; 10 bases are a match to TRBD2. In germline, CDR1 is SGHVS, CDR2 FQNEAQ. This CDR3 comprises 16 residues. The V gene end was trimmed by 5 bases and the J gene end by 1 base; junction bases not matched to a gene: 8. In nucleotides, the CDR3 is TGTGCCAGCAGCCCGAGATTAGCGGGGGGTTCCTACGAGCAGTACTTC. Translation: CASSPRLAGGSYEQYF.

J is TRBJ2-7 and V is TRBV28; possible D gene TRBD1, 5 bases. V lost 5 bases and J 3 bases, leaving 8 bases between the germline ends. CDR1 MDHEN and CDR2 SYDVKM come from the germline V gene. CDR3 length: 12 amino acids. The CDR3 sequence: CASSLRDYEQYF. CDR3 nucleotide sequence: TGTGCCAGCAGTCTCAGGGACTACGAGCAGTACTTC.